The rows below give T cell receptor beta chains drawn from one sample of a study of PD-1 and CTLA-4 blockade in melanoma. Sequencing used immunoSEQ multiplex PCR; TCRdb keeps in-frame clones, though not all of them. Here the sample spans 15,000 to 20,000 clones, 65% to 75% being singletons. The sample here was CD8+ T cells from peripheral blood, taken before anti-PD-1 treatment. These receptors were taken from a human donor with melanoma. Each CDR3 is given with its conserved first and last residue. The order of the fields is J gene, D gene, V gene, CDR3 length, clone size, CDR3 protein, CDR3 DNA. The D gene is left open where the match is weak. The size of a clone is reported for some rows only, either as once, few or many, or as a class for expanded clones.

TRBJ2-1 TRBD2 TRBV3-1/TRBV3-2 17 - CASSQSSSGGLYNEQFF TGTGCCAGCAGCCAATCATCTAGCGGGGGCCTCTACAATGAGCAGTTCTTC
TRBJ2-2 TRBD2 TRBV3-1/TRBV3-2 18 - CASSPRGGLAANTGELFF TGTGCCAGCAGCCCCCGAGGGGGACTAGCGGCGAACACCGGGGAGCTGTTTTTT
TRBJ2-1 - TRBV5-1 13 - CASRPTAYNEQFF TGCGCCAGCAGGCCTACAGCCTACAATGAGCAGTTCTTC
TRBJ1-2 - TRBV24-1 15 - CATSGWTDENYGYTF TGTGCCACCAGCGGATGGACAGACGAAAACTATGGCTACACCTTC
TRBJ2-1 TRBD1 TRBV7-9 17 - CASSSTGGWGYYNEQFF TGTGCCAGCAGCTCGACAGGGGGCTGGGGTTACTACAATGAGCAGTTCTTC
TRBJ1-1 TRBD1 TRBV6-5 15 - CATYVDRPKGTEAFF TGTGCCACATACGTGGACAGGCCTAAAGGAACTGAAGCTTTCTTT
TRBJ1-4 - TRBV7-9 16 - CASSLFPGAMQEKLFF TGTGCCAGCAGCTTATTCCCGGGGGCGATGCAAGAAAAACTGTTTTTT
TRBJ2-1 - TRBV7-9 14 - CASSLEGSYNEQFF TGTGCCAGCAGCTTAGAGGGCTCTTACAATGAGCAGTTCTTC
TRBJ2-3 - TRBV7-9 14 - CASSLDVRTDTQYF TGTGCCAGCAGCTTAGACGTCCGAACAGATACGCAGTATTTT
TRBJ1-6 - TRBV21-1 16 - CASSKCMNTLGSPLHF TGTGCCAGCAGCAAATGTATGAACACACTGGGTTCACCCCTCCACTTT
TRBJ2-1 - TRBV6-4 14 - CASSDSGSYNEQFF TGTGCCAGCAGTGACTCAGGCAGCTACAATGAGCAGTTCTTC
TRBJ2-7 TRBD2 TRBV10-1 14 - CASSPGLGFYEQYF TGCGCCAGCAGCCCGGGACTAGGTTTCTACGAGCAGTACTTC
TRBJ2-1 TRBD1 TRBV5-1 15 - CASSLVTGGRNEQFF TGCGCCAGCAGCTTGGTGACAGGGGGCCGGAATGAGCAGTTCTTC
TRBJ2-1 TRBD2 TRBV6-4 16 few CASSRVAGVSYNEQFF TGTGCCAGCAGTCGAGTAGCGGGAGTTTCCTACAATGAGCAGTTCTTC
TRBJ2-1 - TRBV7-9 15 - CASRRTGGPQYEQFF TGTGCCAGCAGGAGGACGGGGGGCCCTCAGTATGAGCAGTTCTTC
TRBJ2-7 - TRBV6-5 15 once CASRQGVGSSYEQYF TGTGCCAGCAGACAAGGGGTCGGTAGCTCCTACGAGCAGTACTTC
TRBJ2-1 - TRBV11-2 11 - CASSLNNEQFF TGTGCCAGCAGCTTAAACAATGAGCAGTTCTTC
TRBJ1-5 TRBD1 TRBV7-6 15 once CASSPWTGTGQPQHF TGTGCCAGCAGCCCGTGGACAGGGACGGGGCAGCCCCAGCATTTT
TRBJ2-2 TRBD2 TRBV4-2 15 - CASSPRDYYTGELFF TGTGCCAGCAGCCCCCGGGACTATTACACCGGGGAGCTGTTTTTT
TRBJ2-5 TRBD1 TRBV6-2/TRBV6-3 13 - CASSLGQQETQYF TGTGCCAGCAGCTTGGGACAGCAAGAGACCCAGTACTTC
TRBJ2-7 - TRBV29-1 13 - CSVQERVSYEQYF TGCAGCGTTCAGGAGAGAGTAAGCTACGAGCAGTACTTC
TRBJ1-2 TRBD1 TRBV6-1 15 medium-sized CASSEGQGFRYGYTF TGTGCCAGCAGTGAGGGACAGGGGTTTCGGTATGGCTACACCTTC
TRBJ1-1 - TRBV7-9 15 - CASSSRALGNTEAFF TGTGCCAGCAGCTCCCGGGCGCTGGGGAACACTGAAGCTTTCTTT
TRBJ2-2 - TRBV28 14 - CASSYGQNTGELFF TGTGCCAGCAGTTACGGACAGAACACCGGGGAGCTGTTTTTT
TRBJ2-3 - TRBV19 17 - CASSILVKGFSPDTQYF TGTGCCAGTAGTATATTGGTCAAAGGCTTCTCCCCAGATACGCAGTATTTT
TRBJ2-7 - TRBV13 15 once CASSPTSAGQPEQYF TGTGCCAGCAGCCCGACATCTGCGGGACAGCCCGAGCAGTACTTC
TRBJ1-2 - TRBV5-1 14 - CASSLRGPNYGYTF TGCGCCAGCAGCTTGAGGGGACCAAACTATGGCTACACCTTC
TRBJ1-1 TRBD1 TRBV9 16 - CASSHPLTGKNTEAFF TGTGCCAGCAGCCACCCCTTGACAGGGAAGAACACTGAAGCTTTCTTT
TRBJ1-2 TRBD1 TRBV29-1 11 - CSVGQGDGYTF TGCAGCGTCGGACAGGGGGATGGCTACACCTTC
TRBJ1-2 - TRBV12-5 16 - CASGPPDTRAGYGYTF TGTGCTAGTGGTCCCCCCGACACCAGGGCTGGCTATGGCTACACCTTC
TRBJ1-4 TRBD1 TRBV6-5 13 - CASSQGARVRLFF TGTGCCAGCAGCCAGGGGGCGAGAGTTAGACTGTTTTTT
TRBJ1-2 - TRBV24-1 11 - CATSGGYGYTF TGTGCCACCAGTGGAGGCTATGGCTACACCTTC
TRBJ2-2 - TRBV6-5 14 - CASSYWAVTGELFF TGTGCCAGCAGTTACTGGGCGGTCACCGGGGAGCTGTTTTTT
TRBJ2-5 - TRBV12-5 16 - CASGWSSRGGQETQYF TGTGCTAGTGGTTGGTCTTCAAGGGGCGGCCAAGAGACCCAGTACTTC
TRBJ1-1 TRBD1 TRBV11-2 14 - CASSSSQGGAEAFF TGTGCCAGCAGCTCATCACAGGGGGGGGCTGAAGCTTTCTTT
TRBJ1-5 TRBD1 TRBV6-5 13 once CASSQGGSQPQHF TGTGCCAGCAGCCAGGGGGGCAGCCAGCCCCAGCATTTT
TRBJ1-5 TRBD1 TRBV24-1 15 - CATRDREDENQPQHF TGTGCCACCAGGGACAGGGAGGACGAAAATCAGCCCCAGCATTTT
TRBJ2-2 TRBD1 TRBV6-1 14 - CASSETGVAGELFF TGTGCCAGCAGTGAGACAGGGGTGGCCGGGGAGCTGTTTTTT
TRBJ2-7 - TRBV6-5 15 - CASTLGGEGTYEQYF TGTGCCAGCACCTTGGGCGGAGAGGGGACCTACGAGCAGTACTTC
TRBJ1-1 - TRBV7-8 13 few CASSLAGMAEAFF TGTGCCAGCAGCTTAGCGGGGATGGCTGAAGCTTTCTTT
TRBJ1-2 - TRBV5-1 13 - CASSPGPSYGYTF TGCGCCAGCAGCCCGGGACCGTCCTATGGCTACACCTTC
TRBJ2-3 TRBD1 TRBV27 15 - CASSLIRGRTDTQYF TGTGCCAGCAGTTTAATCAGGGGGCGAACAGATACGCAGTATTTT
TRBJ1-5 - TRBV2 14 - CASSEGYSNQPQHF TGTGCCAGCAGTGAAGGGTATAGCAATCAGCCCCAGCATTTT
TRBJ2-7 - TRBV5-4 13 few CASSPYSSYEQYF TGTGCCAGCAGCCCGTATAGCTCCTACGAGCAGTACTTC
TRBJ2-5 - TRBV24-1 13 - CATRDRTQETQYF TGTGCCACCCGCGACAGGACTCAAGAGACCCAGTACTTC
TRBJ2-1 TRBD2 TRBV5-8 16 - CASSFYWSGTSGEQFF TGTGCCAGCAGCTTTTATTGGTCTGGGACTAGCGGGGAGCAGTTCTTC
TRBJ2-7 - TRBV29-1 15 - CSVEDLKGFEYEQYF TGCAGCGTTGAAGACCTGAAGGGATTTGAGTACGAGCAGTACTTC
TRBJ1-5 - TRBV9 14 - CASSVAGGSQPQHF TGTGCCAGCAGCGTAGCGGGGGGTTCACAGCCCCAGCATTTT
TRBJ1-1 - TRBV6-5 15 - CASRSPRVEGTEAFF TGTGCCAGCCGATCCCCCAGGGTTGAGGGAACTGAAGCTTTCTTT
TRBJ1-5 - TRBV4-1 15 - CASSPRGGVDQPQHF TGCGCCAGCAGCCCTCGCGGAGGGGTCGATCAGCCCCAGCATTTT
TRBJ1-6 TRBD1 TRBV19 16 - CASSIPWDREDSPLHF TGTGCCAGTAGTATCCCTTGGGACAGGGAGGACTCACCCCTCCACTTT
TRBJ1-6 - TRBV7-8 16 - CASSLRGTPYNSPLHF TGTGCCAGCAGCTTGCGGGGAACACCCTATAATTCACCCCTCCACTTT
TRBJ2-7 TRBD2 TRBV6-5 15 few CASSLTAGVSYEQYF TGTGCCAGCAGCCTAACAGCGGGAGTGTCCTACGAGCAGTACTTC
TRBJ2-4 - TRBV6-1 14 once CASSEVYRSWDQYF TGTGCCAGCAGTGAAGTCTACAGGTCCTGGGACCAGTACTTC
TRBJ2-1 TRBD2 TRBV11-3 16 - CASSSRSSGSPNEQFF TGTGCCAGCAGCTCAAGATCTAGCGGGAGCCCCAATGAGCAGTTCTTC